This T cell receptor (beta chain) was sequenced during a study of blood T cell repertoires in COVID-19. Study-wide background: Spain, Italy and the United States supplied samples that represented acute and convalescent COVID-19. Sample material is recorded as cDNA or gDNA derived from T cells, B-cell-depleted T cells, or PBMCs.

Repertoires were generated with immunoSEQ multiplex PCR, while TCRdb's copy carries only in-frame clones and drops some. Of about 290,000 clones listed, over 85% were seen once; the top ten hold over 8.5%. Germline V gene lookup returns CDR1 SGHRS and CDR2 YFSETQ. The CDR3 is made up of 15 amino acids. Trimming left V 0 bases short and J 1 base short, with 7 bases between. Remarks on this clone: This may be a read error: a much more frequent sequence differs by one nucleotide.

The rearrangement uses TRBV5-1 and TRBJ1-4, with a weak D call TRBD1 (6 bases). The sample consisted of peripheral blood. The TCR was taken from a woman aged 25 to 45 with COVID-19, enrolled during active disease. The CDR3 bases are TGCGCCAGCAGCTTGGGGGGGCGAACTAATGAAAAACTGTTTTTT. It yields the protein CASSLGGRTNEKLFF.